This TCR beta chain derives from a study of PD-1 blockade in mismatch repair-deficient tumors. In the study overall: Enrolled about 2012-2016, patients had progressing, pretreated mismatch repair-deficient cancers of about twelve types.

Every patient had mismatch repair deficiency by PCR or immunohistochemistry. Libraries were prepared by immunoSEQ multiplex PCR; TCRdb keeps only in-frame clonotypes and omits some of them. The sample shows tens of thousands of clones, around 80% of them seen only once. The ends lost 5 bases at V and 7 bases at J; junction bases unmatched: 8. There are 16 residues in the CDR3. Germline V lookup: CDR1 SGHTA, CDR2 FQGNSA. Study-level points and caveats: Tumor-resident clones, often undetectable pretreatment in blood, expanded then contracted after pembrolizumab.

This clone occurred a few times. The antigen is not known. The chain uses TRBV7-2 and TRBJ2-1, with 13 nucleotides matching TRBD2. The specimen was peripheral blood, collected 4 weeks after starting pembrolizumab. This clonotype was obtained from an adult with mismatch repair-deficient cancer. CDR3 DNA: TGTGCCAGCAGCGGGAGGACTAGCGGGAGTAATAATGAGCAGTTCTTC. This translates into CASSGRTSGSNNEQFF.